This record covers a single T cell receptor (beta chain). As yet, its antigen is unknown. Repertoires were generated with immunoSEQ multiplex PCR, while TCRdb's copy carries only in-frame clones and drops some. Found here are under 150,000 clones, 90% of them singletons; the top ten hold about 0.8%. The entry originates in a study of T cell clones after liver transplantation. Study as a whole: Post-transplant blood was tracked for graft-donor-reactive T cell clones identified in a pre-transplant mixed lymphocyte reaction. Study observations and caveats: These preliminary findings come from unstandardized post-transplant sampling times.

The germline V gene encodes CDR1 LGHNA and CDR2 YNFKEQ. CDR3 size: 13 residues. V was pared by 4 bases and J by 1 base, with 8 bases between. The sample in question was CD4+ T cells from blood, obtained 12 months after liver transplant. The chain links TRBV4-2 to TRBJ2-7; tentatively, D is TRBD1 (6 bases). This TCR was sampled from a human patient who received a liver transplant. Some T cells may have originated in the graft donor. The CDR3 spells CASSLGQSYEQYF. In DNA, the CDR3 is TGTGCCAGCAGCCTCGGACAGTCCTACGAGCAGTACTTC.